Shown below are 14 T cell receptor beta chains from a single sample sequenced in a study of blood T cell repertoires in COVID-19. Sequenced by immunoSEQ multiplex PCR; TCRdb stores in-frame clones only, minus some. The sample has 160,000 or so clones, 89% seen once. What was sequenced was peripheral blood. These receptors were taken from a man aged 60 to 69 with acute or convalescent COVID-19.

The chain carries TRBV3-1 (or the pseudogene TRBV3-2) and TRBJ2-7; 11 bases line up with TRBD1. Germline-derived CDR1 and CDR2 are LGHDT and YNNKEL (reference sequence). V lost 5 bases to trimming and J lost 3 bases; unmatched junction nucleotides: 6. The CDR3 consists of 15 residues. DNA for the CDR3: TGTGCCAGCAGCATTACCGGGACAGGGGGCTACGAGCAGTACTTC. This translates into CASSITGTGGYEQYF.

The rearrangement joins TRBV28 to TRBJ1-2, with TRBD1 identical over 7 bases. This CDR3 has 13 amino acids. Trimming at V came to 4 bases and at J to 5 bases, leaving 4 bases not matched to a gene. Germline CDR1 reads MDHEN; CDR2 reads SYDVKM. DNA of the CDR3: TGTGCCAGCAGTTCCGGGACAGCTTATGGCTACACCTTC. Encoded protein: CASSSGTAYGYTF.

The CDR3 coding sequence is TGTGCCAGCAGCTTCTCCCCGGGACAGGGGAGTTCACCCCTCCACTTT. Translated: CASSFSPGQGSSPLHF. The chain has TRBV6-4 and TRBJ1-6; 10 positions agree with TRBD1. V lost 6 bases, J lost 9 bases, and 11 bases stayed unmatched. Germline values: CDR1 MRHNA, CDR2 SNTAGT. This CDR3 comprises 16 residues.

For the CDR3, the DNA is TGTGCCAGCACCACTGGGACTTTTCACACCTTC. It specifies CASTTGTFHTF. The J gene is TRBJ1-2, the V gene TRBV7-2; D might be TRBD1 (5 bases). Trimming pared 7 bases from V and 12 bases from J, leaving 15 bases between. The CDR3 has 11 amino acids. Germline loops: CDR1 SGHTA, CDR2 FQGNSA. Supplemented by reference TRBV7-2 and TRBJ1-2, the full variable domain reads GAGVSQSPSNKVTEKGKDVELRCDPISGHTALYWYRQSLGQGLEFLIYFQGNSAPDKSGLPSDRFSAERTGGSVSTLTIQRTQQEDSAVYLCASTTGTFHTFGSGTRLTVV.

The chain links TRBV30 to TRBJ1-2; the D gene is possibly TRBD1 (6 bases). The CDR3 is made up of 14 amino acids. V was shortened by 4 bases and J by 3 bases, with 15 bases between the two germline ends. The germline V gene encodes CDR1 GTSNPN and CDR2 SVGIG (reference sequence). The CDR3 spells CAWMSREGDYGYTF. CDR3 coding DNA: TGTGCCTGGATGAGCCGGGAGGGGGACTATGGCTACACCTTC.

The gene calls are TRBV6-5 and TRBJ2-3; D not resolved. The CDR3 is made up of 15 amino acids. The ends were cut back, 0 bases at V and 2 bases at J, with 9 bases in the middle. The germline V gene has CDR1 MNHEY and CDR2 SVGAGI. CDR3 residues: CASSYSGRFTDTQYF. CDR3 nucleotides: TGTGCCAGCAGTTACTCAGGCAGGTTCACAGATACGCAGTATTTT.

The chain carries TRBV18 and TRBJ1-6, with D possibly matching TRBD1 (5 bases). V shed 3 bases and J shed 9 bases, with 9 bases lying between them. CDR1 and CDR2 (germline): KGHSH, LQKENI. This CDR3 comprises 13 residues. This CDR3 reads CASSPGGVSPLHF. As DNA, the CDR3 is TGTGCCAGCTCACCGGGAGGGGTTTCACCCCTCCACTTT.

This clone showed up just a few times. The chain recombines TRBV30 with TRBJ1-4; no definite D call. This CDR3 comprises 12 residues. Trimming stripped 0 bases from V and 10 bases from J, with 9 bases between. The V gene's germline CDR1 is GTSNPN and CDR2 SVGIG (reference sequence). CDR3 in DNA: TGTGCCTGGAGTGTCACCCCCGGAAAACTGTTTTTT. Translated: CAWSVTPGKLFF.

The chain is built from TRBV5-8 and TRBJ2-6; a weak D match, TRBD2 (6 bases). The V end lost 3 bases, the J end lost 4 bases, and 14 bases lay between the germline ends. The CDR3 has 16 amino acids. The germline CDR1 and CDR2 sequences are SGHTS and YDEGEE. This CDR3 reads CASSSGGNTGANVLTF. The CDR3 coding sequence is TGTGCCAGCAGCTCTGGAGGGAACACCGGGGCCAACGTCCTGACTTTC.

The chain combines TRBV10-2 with TRBJ2-3, with a tentative D call TRBD1 (6 bases). The CDR3 totals 15 residues. Germline CDR1 WSHSY, CDR2 SAAADI. V lost 8 bases to trimming and J lost 3 bases, with 18 bases between them. The CDR3 loop is CASGEQGVGTDTQYF. The CDR3 bases are TGCGCCAGCGGAGAACAGGGAGTTGGGACAGATACGCAGTATTTT.

The chain uses TRBV6-2 or TRBV6-3 and TRBJ2-2; D gene unclear. The CDR3 spans 11 residues. The V gene's germline CDR1 is MNHEY and CDR2 SVGEGT. Deletions cut 6 bases from V and 8 bases from J, with 7 bases between. CDR3 loop: CASSPRGELFF. The CDR3 DNA reads as TGTGCCAGCAGCCCCAGGGGGGAGCTGTTTTTT.

This clone showed up just a few times. The chain couples TRBV2 to TRBJ1-1; 7 bases fit TRBD1. The CDR3 covers 15 residues. V lost 5 bases, J lost 2 bases, and 8 bases stayed unmatched. Germline V gene sequence: CDR1 SNHLY, CDR2 FYNNEI. CDR3 in DNA: TGTGCCAGCAGTCGGAGCAGGGGGGAAAACACTGAAGCTTTCTTT. It is translated as CASSRSRGENTEAFF.

The chain employs TRBV19 and TRBJ2-7, with TRBD2 matching 7 bases. The V gene end was trimmed by 5 bases and the J gene end by 7 bases; junction bases not matched to a gene: 14. In germline, CDR1 is LNHDA, CDR2 SQIVND (reference sequence). The CDR3 is made up of 15 amino acids. The CDR3 spells CASSPHGLGGMEQYF. The CDR3 bases are TGTGCCAGTAGTCCCCATGGACTGGGGGGGATGGAGCAGTACTTC.

The chain combines TRBV6-1 with TRBJ1-2; D perhaps matches TRBD1 (5 bases). Trimming cost V 1 base and J 4 bases, with 13 bases left between them. CDR3 length: 15 residues. Germline V lookup: CDR1 MNHNS, CDR2 SASEGT. Here the CDR3 DNA reads TGTGCCAGCAGTGAAGTGTGGGGCGGCGCCTATGGCTACACCTTC. Translated: CASSEVWGGAYGYTF.